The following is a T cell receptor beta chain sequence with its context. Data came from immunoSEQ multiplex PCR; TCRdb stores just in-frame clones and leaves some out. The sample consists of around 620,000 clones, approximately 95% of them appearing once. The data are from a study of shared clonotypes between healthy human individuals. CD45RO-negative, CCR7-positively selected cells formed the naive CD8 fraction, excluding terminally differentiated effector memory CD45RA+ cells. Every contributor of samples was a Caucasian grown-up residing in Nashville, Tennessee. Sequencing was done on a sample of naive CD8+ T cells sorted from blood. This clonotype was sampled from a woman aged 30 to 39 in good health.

In DNA, the CDR3 is TGTGCCAGCAGCCTTTATGCTAGCGTCGATGAGCAGTTCTTC. As protein: CASSLYASVDEQFF. The rearrangement links TRBV9 to TRBJ2-1; tentatively, D is TRBD2 (6 bases). Germline loops: CDR1 SGDLS, CDR2 YYNGEE. The CDR3 spans 14 residues. The V end was cut by 4 bases, the J end by 8 bases, with 16 bases between. The entire variable domain, with the rest obtained from reference TRBV9 and TRBJ2-1, is as follows: DSGVTQTPKHLITATGQRVTLRCSPRSGDLSVYWYQQSLDQGLQFLIQYYNGEERAKGNILERFSAQQFPDLHSELNLSSLELGDSALYFCASSLYASVDEQFFGPGTRLTVL.